This T cell receptor beta chain originates from a study of blood T cell repertoires in COVID-19. This CDR3 comprises 14 residues. The J segment lost 3 bases and the V segment lost 7 bases, leaving 6 bases of the junction unmatched. Looked up from germline, CDR1 is MNHEY and CDR2 is SVGAGI. Per the original methods: For nucleated cells, counts were estimated from reference gene primer amplification. Here immunoSEQ multiplex PCR was the method, and the copy in TCRdb shows in-frame clones only, minus some. V, J and clone size are taken as reported in that table, and D and trimming were inferred from the DNA itself. The data show roughly 97,000 clones, around 80% seen once.

The sequence was collected from a man between 65 and 85 years old with acute or convalescent COVID-19. Sequences were obtained from peripheral blood. J is TRBJ2-7 and V is TRBV6-5; 10 bases agree with TRBD1. The CDR3: CASTATGGHYEQYF. The CDR3 DNA reads TGTGCCAGCACCGCGACAGGGGGCCACTACGAGCAGTACTTC.